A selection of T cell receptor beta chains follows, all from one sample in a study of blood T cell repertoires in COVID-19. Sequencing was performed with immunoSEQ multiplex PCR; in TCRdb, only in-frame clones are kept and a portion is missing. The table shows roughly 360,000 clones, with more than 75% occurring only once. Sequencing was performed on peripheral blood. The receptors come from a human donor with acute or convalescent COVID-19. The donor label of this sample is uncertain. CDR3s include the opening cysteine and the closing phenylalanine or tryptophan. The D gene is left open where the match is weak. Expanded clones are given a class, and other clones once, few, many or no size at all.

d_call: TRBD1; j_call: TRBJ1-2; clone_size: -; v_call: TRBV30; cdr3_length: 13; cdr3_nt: TGTGCCTGGAGTATAACAGGGGGCGGAGGCTACACCTTC; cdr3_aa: CAWSITGGGGYTF
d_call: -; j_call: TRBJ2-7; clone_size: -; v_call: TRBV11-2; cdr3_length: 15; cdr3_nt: TGTGCCAGCAGCTTAGAGGTTGTCAGGACCTACGAGCAGTACTTC; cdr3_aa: CASSLEVVRTYEQYF
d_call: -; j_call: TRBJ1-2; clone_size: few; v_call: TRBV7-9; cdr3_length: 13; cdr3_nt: TGTGCCAGCAGCCCAGTCAGTGTAAATGGCTACACCTTC; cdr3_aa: CASSPVSVNGYTF
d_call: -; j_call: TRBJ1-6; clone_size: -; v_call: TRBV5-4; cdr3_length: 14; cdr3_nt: TGTGCCAGCAGCCGAGAAGGGGTAAATTCACCCCTCCACTTT; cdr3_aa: CASSREGVNSPLHF
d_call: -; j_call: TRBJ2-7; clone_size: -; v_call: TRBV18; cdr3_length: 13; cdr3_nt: TGTGCCAGCTCACCAAATAGCGGCTACGAGCAGTACTTC; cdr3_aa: CASSPNSGYEQYF
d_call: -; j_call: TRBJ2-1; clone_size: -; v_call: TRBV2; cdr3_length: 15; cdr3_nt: TGTGCCATGGGGGCGGGTACCAGCTCCTACAATGAGCAGTTCTTC; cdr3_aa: CAMGAGTSSYNEQFF
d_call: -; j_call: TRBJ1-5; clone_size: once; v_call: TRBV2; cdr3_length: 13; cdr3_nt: TGTGCCATAGCAGGGGCGACAAATCAGCCCCAGCATTTT; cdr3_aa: CAIAGATNQPQHF
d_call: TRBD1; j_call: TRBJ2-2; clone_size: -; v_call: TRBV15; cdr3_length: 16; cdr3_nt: TGTGCCACCAGCAGAGGAGACAGGGGCCTCACCGGGGAGCTGTTTTTT; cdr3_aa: CATSRGDRGLTGELFF
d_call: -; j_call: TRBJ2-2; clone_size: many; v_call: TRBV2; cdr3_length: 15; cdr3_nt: TGTGCCAGCAGTTCGGAACAGACGAACACCGGGGAGCTGTTTTTT; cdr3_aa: CASSSEQTNTGELFF
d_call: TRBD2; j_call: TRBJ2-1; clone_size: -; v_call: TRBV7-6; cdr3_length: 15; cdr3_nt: TGTGCCAGCAGCCTTAGCGGGGGCGCCCTCAATGAGCAGTTCTTC; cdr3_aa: CASSLSGGALNEQFF
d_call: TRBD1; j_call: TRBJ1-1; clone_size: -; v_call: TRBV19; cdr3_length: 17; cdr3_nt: TGTGCCAGTAGACTGGCGGGGACAGGGTCAAGAGTGACTGAAGCTTTCTTT; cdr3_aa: CASRLAGTGSRVTEAFF
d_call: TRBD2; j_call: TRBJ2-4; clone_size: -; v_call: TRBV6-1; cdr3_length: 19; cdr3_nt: TGTGCCAGCAGTGAAGCTCCGCAAAGTACTAGCGGAAGAAAAAACATTCAGTACTTC; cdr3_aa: CASSEAPQSTSGRKNIQYF
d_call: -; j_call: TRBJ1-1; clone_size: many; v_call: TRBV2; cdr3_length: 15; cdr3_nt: TGTGCCAGCAGGGCCGAGGAGAGCATGAACACTGAAGCTTTCTTT; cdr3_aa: CASRAEESMNTEAFF
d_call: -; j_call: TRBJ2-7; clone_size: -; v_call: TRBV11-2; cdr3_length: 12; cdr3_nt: TGTGCCAGCAGCCTAACAGGGAACGAGCAGTACTTC; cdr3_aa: CASSLTGNEQYF
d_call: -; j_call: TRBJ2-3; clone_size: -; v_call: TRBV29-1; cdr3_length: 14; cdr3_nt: TGCAGCGTTGGTCAGGAGCGGCTCACAGATACGCAGTATTTT; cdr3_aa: CSVGQERLTDTQYF
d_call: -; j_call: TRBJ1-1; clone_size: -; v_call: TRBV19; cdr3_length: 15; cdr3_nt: TGTGCCAGTAGCCGATTGGGGGCGCAGGGCACTGAAGCTTTCTTT; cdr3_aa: CASSRLGAQGTEAFF
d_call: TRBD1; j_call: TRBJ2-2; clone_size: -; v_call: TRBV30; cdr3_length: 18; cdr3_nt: TGTGCCTGGAGTCCGAGGACAGGGACCTCGACTTACGTCGGGGAGCTGTTTTTT; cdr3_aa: CAWSPRTGTSTYVGELFF
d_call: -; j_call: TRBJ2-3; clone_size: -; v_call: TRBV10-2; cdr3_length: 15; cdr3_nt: TGCGCCAGCAGTGAATCTGACACTGCAAGGGATACGCAGTATTTT; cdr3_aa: CASSESDTARDTQYF
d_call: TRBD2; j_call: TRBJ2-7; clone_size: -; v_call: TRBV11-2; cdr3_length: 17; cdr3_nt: TGTGCCAGCAGCCCGACTAGCGGGAGGCAATTCTCCTACGAGCAGTACTTC; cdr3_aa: CASSPTSGRQFSYEQYF
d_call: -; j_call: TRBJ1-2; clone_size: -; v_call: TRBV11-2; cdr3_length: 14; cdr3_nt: TGTGCCAGCAGCACCCAGACAGGCTTGGGGGGCTACACCTTC; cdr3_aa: CASSTQTGLGGYTF
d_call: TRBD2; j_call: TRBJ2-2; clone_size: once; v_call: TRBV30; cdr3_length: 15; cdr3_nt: TGTGCCTGGAGTCTGGGGGGGGCGAACACCGGGGAGCTGTTTTTT; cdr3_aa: CAWSLGGANTGELFF
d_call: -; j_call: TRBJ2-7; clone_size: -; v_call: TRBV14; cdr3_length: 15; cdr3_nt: TGTGCCAGCAGCCGACCTGGCAGGGCACCCTACGAGCAGTACTTC; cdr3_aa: CASSRPGRAPYEQYF
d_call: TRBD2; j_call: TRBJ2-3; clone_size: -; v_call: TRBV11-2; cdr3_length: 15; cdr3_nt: TGTGCCAGCAGCCGCGGGGGGAGCCCCACAGATACGCAGTATTTT; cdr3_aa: CASSRGGSPTDTQYF
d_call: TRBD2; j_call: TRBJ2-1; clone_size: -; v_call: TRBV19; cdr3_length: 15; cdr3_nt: TGTGCCAGTAGTATCGGACAGCGGGAGACCAATGAGCAGTTCTTC; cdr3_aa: CASSIGQRETNEQFF
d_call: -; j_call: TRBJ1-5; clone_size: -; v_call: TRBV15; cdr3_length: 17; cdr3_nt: TGTGCCACCAGCAGAGAGTCGAGGTCAGGGGCCAATCAGCCCCAGCATTTT; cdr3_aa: CATSRESRSGANQPQHF
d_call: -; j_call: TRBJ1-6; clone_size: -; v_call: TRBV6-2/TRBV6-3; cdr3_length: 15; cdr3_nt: TGTGCCAGCAGTCTCCGGACGGGGAGGGTTTCACCCCTCCACTTT; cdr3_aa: CASSLRTGRVSPLHF
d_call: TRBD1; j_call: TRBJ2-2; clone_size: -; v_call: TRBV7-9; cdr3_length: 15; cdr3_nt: TGTGCCAGCAGCTCACCAACAGGGGGCGTCGGGGAGCTGTTTTTT; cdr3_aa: CASSSPTGGVGELFF
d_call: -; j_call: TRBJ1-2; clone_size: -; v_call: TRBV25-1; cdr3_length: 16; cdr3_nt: TGTGCCAGCAGTGAATACCCTGGGGGGAGTAACTATGGCTACACCTTC; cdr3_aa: CASSEYPGGSNYGYTF
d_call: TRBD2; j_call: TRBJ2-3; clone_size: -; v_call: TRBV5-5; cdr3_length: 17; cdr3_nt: TGTGCCAGCAGCATCCGGACTAGCGGGAGTCTCGGCAATACGCAGTATTTT; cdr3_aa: CASSIRTSGSLGNTQYF
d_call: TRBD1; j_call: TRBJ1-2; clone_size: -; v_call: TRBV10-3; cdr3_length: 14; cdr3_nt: TGTGCCATCAGTGAGTCGTTACAGGGGGTAGGCTACACCTTC; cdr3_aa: CAISESLQGVGYTF
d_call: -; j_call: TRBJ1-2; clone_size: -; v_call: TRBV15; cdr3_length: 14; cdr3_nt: TGTGCCACCAGCAGGATCGTAGGGGGTTTTGGCTACACCTTC; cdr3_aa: CATSRIVGGFGYTF
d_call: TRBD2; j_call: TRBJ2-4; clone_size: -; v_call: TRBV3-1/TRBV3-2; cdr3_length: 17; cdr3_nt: TGTGCCAGCAGCTATCCAGCGGGAGATGGGGCCAAAAACATTCAGTACTTC; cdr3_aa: CASSYPAGDGAKNIQYF
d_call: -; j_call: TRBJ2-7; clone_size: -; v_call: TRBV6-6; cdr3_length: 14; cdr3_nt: TGTGCCAGCAGTTACTCGGGCTACTCCTACGAGCAGTACTTC; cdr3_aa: CASSYSGYSYEQYF
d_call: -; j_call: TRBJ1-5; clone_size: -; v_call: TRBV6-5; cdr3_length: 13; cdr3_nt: TGTGCCAGCAGTTACGGGGGGAAACAGCCCCAGCATTTT; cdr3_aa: CASSYGGKQPQHF
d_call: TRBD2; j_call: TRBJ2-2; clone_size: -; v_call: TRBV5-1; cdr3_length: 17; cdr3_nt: TGCGCCAGCAGCGACGGACTAGCCCCCTCTGGTAGGGGGGAGCTGTTTTTT; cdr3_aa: CASSDGLAPSGRGELFF